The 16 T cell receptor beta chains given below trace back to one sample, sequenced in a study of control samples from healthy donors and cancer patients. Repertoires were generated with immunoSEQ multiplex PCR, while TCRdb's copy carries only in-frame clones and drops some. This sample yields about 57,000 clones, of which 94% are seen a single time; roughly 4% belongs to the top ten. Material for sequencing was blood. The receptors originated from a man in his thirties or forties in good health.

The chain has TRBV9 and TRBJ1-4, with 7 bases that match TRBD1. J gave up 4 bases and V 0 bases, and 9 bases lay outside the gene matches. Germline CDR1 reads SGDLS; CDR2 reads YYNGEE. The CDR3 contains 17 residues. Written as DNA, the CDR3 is TGTGCCAGCAGCGTAGAGGGGGACAGTCCCTTTAATGAAAAACTGTTTTTT. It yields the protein CASSVEGDSPFNEKLFF.

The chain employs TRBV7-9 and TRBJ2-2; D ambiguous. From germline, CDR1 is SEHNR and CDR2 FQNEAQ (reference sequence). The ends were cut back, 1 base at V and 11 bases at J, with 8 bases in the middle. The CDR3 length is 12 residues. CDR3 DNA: TGTGCCAGCAGCTTAGATCGTGTAGAGCTGTTTTTT. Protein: CASSLDRVELFF.

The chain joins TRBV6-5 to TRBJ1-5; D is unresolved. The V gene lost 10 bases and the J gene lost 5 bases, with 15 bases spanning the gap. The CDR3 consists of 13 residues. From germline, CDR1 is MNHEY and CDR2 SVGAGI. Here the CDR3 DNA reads TGTGCCACCCTAACGGAAAGGGATCAGCCCCAGCATTTT. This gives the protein CATLTERDQPQHF.

The CDR3 spells CASSPQGVTEAFF. DNA for the CDR3: TGTGCCAGCAGCCCGCAGGGTGTCACTGAAGCTTTCTTT. The chain recombines TRBV7-2 with TRBJ1-1; tentatively, D is TRBD1 (5 bases). The ends were cut back, 5 bases at V and 4 bases at J, with 11 bases in the middle. The CDR3 is 13 amino acids. Germline CDR1 SGHTA, CDR2 FQGNSA.

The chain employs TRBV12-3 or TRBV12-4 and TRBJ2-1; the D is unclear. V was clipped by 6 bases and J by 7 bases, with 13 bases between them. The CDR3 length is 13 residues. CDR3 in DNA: TGTGCCAGCAGCCCTCTAGGCGGAAATGAGCAGTTCTTC. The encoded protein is CASSPLGGNEQFF.

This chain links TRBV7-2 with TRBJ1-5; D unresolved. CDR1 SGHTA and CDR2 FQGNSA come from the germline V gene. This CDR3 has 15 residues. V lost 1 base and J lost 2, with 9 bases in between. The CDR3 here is CASSLGQLGNQPQHF. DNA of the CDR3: TGTGCCAGCAGCTTAGGTCAGCTGGGCAATCAGCCCCAGCATTTT.

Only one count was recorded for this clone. The chain's CDR3 is CASSPTNRIGGTEAFF. The DNA for the CDR3 is TGTGCCAGCAGCCCTACCAACAGGATAGGGGGGACTGAAGCTTTCTTT. This chain uses TRBV3-1 (or the pseudogene TRBV3-2) with TRBJ1-1, with TRBD1 as a possible D gene (6 bases). The CDR3 spans 16 residues. Germline V lookup: CDR1 LGHDT, CDR2 YNNKEL (reference sequence). V was shortened by 4 bases and J by 5 bases, with 20 bases between the two germline ends.

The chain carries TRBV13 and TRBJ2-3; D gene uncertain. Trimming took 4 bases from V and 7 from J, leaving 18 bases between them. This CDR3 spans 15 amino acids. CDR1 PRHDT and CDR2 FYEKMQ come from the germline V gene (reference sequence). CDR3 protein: CASSSPTSRKNTQYF. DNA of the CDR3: TGTGCCAGCAGCTCCCCGACCAGTCGAAAGAATACGCAGTATTTT.

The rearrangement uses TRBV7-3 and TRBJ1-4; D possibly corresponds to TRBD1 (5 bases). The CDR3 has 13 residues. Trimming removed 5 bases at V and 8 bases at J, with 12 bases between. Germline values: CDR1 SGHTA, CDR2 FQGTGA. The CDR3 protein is CASSPRGGEKLFF. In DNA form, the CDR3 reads TGTGCCAGCAGCCCCCGGGGGGGAGAAAAACTGTTTTTT.

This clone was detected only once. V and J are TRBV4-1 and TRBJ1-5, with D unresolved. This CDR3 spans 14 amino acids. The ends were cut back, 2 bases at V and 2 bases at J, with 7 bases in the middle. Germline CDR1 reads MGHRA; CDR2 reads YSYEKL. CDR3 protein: CASSQNWGNQPQHF. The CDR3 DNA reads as TGCGCCAGCAGCCAAAATTGGGGCAATCAGCCCCAGCATTTT.

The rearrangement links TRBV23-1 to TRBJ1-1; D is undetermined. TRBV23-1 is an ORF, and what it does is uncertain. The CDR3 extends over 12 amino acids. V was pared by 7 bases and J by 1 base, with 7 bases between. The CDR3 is CASKESNTEAFF. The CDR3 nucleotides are TGCGCCAGCAAGGAGTCGAACACTGAAGCTTTCTTT.

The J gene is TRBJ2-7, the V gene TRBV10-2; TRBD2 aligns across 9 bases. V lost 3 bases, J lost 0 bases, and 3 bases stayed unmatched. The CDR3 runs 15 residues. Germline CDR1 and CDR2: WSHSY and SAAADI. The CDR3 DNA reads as TGCGCCAGCAGTGAACTAGCGGGTACCTCCTACGAGCAGTACTTC. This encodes CASSELAGTSYEQYF.

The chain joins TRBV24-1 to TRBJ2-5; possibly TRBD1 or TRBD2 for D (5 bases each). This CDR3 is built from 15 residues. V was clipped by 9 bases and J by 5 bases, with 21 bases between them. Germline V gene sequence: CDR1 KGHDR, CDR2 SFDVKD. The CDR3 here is CATESGQAGMETQYF. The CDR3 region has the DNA TGTGCCACCGAATCCGGACAAGCCGGGATGGAGACCCAGTACTTC.

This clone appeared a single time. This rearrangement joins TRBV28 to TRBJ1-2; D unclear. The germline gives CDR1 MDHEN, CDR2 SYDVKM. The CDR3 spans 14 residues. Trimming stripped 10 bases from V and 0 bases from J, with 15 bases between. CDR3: CATCGGLSNYGYTF. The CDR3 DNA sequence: TGTGCCACTTGCGGCGGGCTCTCTAACTATGGCTACACCTTC.

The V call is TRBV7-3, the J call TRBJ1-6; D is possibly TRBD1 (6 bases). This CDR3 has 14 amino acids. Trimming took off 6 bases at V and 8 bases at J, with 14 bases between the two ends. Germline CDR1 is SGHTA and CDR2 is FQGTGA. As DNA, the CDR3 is TGTGCCAGCAGGCGGGACACCACCGATTCACCCCTCCACTTT. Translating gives CASRRDTTDSPLHF.

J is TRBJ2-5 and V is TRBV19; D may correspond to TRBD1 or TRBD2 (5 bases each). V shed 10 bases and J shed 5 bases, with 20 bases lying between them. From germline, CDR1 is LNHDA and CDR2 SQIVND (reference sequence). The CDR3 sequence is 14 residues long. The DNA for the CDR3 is TGTGCCACCAACGCCGGGGCATTGGTGGAGACCCAGTACTTC. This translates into CATNAGALVETQYF.